The 8 T cell receptor beta chains given below trace back to one sample, sequenced in a study of cytomegalovirus exposure and HLA in healthy donors. The PCR ran on 60 Vbeta and 13 Jbeta primers. TCRdb's table, derived via immunoSEQ multiplex PCR, lists solely in-frame clones and lacks some. The repertoire table contains 130,000 or so clones. Sequenced: PBMCs. Source of these receptors: a woman in her late teens or twenties in good health and CMV-seronegative.

The rearrangement joins TRBV11-3 to TRBJ2-7; D may be TRBD2 (5 bases). V was clipped by 0 bases and J by 0 bases, with 6 bases between them. CDR1 SGHNT and CDR2 YENEEA come from the germline V gene. The CDR3 is 14 residues long. The CDR3 protein is CASSLDGNSYEQYV. Here the CDR3 DNA reads TGTGCCAGCAGCTTAGACGGGAACTCCTACGAGCAGTACGTC.

The chain carries TRBV28 and TRBJ2-5; maybe TRBD2 (5 bases). The DNA end lines up better with TRBJ2-7; the J call may be wrong. This CDR3 is built from 15 residues. Germline CDR1 MDHEN, CDR2 SYDVKM. The CDR3 region is CASSDHRGEGYEQYF. In nucleotides, the CDR3 is TGTGCCAGCAGTGATCATCGAGGTGAGGGATACGAGCAGTACTTC.

Of note for this clone: Its ends do not fully match the called genes, so a read error is possible. The V gene is TRBV11-2, the J gene TRBJ2-3; D is ambiguous. The length of the CDR3 is 9 residues. Per the germline V gene, CDR1 is SGHAT and CDR2 is FQNNGV. DNA of the CDR3: TGTGCCAGCGGAGATACGCGGTATTTT. Its translation: CASGDTRYF.

The chain has TRBV6-1 and TRBJ2-3, with 8 bases fitting TRBD2. The V gene end was trimmed by 5 bases and the J gene end by 2 bases; junction bases not matched to a gene: 6. The CDR3 is made up of 15 amino acids. The V gene's germline CDR1 is MNHNS and CDR2 SASEGT. In nucleotides, the CDR3 is TGTGCCAGCAGTTCCCGAGCGGGAGTCACAGATACGCAGTATTTT. This codes for CASSSRAGVTDTQYF.

The chain is built from TRBV9 and TRBJ1-2, with a tentative D call TRBD1 (5 bases). This CDR3 spans 15 amino acids. The ends were cut back, 3 bases at V and 2 bases at J, with 14 bases in the middle. Per the germline V gene, CDR1 is SGDLS and CDR2 is YYNGEE. For the CDR3, the DNA is TGTGCCAGCAGCGGCGACAGACAGACAAACTATGGCTACACCTTC. The encoded protein is CASSGDRQTNYGYTF.

The CDR3 DNA reads TGTGCCAGCAGTGGCGCTAGCGGAGCGGGAGAGACCCAGTACTTC. It codes for CASSGASGAGETQYF. V is TRBV2 and J is TRBJ2-5; 7 bases map to TRBD2. The CDR3 covers 15 residues. Per the germline V gene, CDR1 is SNHLY and CDR2 is FYNNEI. V shed 4 bases and J 4 bases; nucleotides not matched to a gene: 9.

The rearrangement joins TRBV6-6 to TRBJ2-1; 11 bases align to TRBD2. Germline V lookup: CDR1 MNHNY, CDR2 SVGAGI (reference sequence). V lost 3 bases, J lost 4 bases, and 5 bases stayed unmatched. This CDR3 is 16 amino acids long. The CDR3 DNA sequence: TGTGCCAGCAGTTATTCCGGGACTAGCGGTTACAATGAGCAGTTCTTC. This gives the protein CASSYSGTSGYNEQFF.

This chain joins TRBV28 and TRBJ2-2; D is possibly TRBD1 (5 bases). This CDR3 contains 14 residues. Germline loops: CDR1 MDHEN, CDR2 SYDVKM. V lost 3 bases, J lost 5 bases, and 10 bases lay in between. The CDR3 sequence is CASSLGPRTGELFF. The CDR3 DNA sequence: TGTGCCAGCAGTTTGGGGCCAAGGACCGGGGAGCTGTTTTTT. The full variable domain, with the rest looked up from reference TRBV28 and TRBJ2-2, is DVKVTQSSRYLVKRTGEKVFLECVQDMDHENMFWYRQDPGLGLRLIYFSYDVKMKEKGDIPEGYSVSREKKERFSLILESASTNQTSMYLCASSLGPRTGELFFGEGSRLTVL.